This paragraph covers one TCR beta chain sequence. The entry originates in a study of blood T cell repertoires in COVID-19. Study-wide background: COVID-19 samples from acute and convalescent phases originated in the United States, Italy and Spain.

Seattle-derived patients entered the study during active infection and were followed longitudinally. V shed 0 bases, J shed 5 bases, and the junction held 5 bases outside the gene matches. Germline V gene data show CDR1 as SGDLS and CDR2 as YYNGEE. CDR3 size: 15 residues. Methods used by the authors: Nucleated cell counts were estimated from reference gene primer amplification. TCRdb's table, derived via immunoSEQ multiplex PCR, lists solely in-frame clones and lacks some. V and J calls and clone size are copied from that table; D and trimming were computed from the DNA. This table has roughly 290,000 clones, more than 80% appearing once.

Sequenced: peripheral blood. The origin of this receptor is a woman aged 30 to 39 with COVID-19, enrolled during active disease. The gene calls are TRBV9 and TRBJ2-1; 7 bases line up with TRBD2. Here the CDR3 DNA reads TGTGCCAGCAGCGTAGCAATAGCGGGCCACAATGAGCAGTTCTTC. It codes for CASSVAIAGHNEQFF.